The rows below give T cell receptor beta chains drawn from one sample of a study of molecular identifiers for immune sequencing clone quantification. TCRdb re-called the PCR reads with MiXCR, one entry per CDR3 protein. There are more than 450,000 distinct CDR3 sequences in the sample; around a fifth occur only once, and about 0.78% lies in the top ten. Source material: naive CD8+ T cells from blood, with Jurkat cell RNA spiked in. The receptor source for this set is a human donor in good health. Some libraries in this study had Jurkat cell RNA spiked in. Both conserved end residues are trimmed from each CDR3. D genes are given only for firm matches.

D: NA; J: TRBJ2-3; V: TRBV6-5; CDR3: ASSYFGSRGGTQY
D: NA; J: TRBJ2-3; V: TRBV5-4; CDR3: ASSLAVGTDTQY
D: TRBD1; J: TRBJ2-7; V: TRBV6-5; CDR3: ASSSGTGIIEQY
D: NA; J: TRBJ2-7; V: TRBV19; CDR3: ASSIRHRVMYEQY
D: NA; J: TRBJ2-3; V: TRBV5-4; CDR3: ASSGREITDTQY
D: NA; J: TRBJ2-7; V: TRBV10-3; CDR3: AISESGPEQY
D: TRBD2; J: TRBJ2-1; V: TRBV30; CDR3: AWLSREGHPF
D: NA; J: TRBJ1-1; V: TRBV19; CDR3: ASRQGFDAF
D: TRBD2; J: TRBJ2-3; V: TRBV20-1; CDR3: SARDPAGGIRDTQY
D: NA; J: TRBJ1-3; V: TRBV6-5; CDR3: ASSYYPDSSIY
D: NA; J: TRBJ2-5; V: TRBV6-6; CDR3: ASGGVQETQY
D: NA; J: TRBJ2-5; V: TRBV19; CDR3: ASSRDGQETQY
D: NA; J: TRBJ2-4; V: TRBV27; CDR3: ASPAGRAKNIQY
D: NA; J: TRBJ2-3; V: TRBV19; CDR3: ASSFGGGTDTQY
D: NA; J: TRBJ2-7; V: TRBV6-2/TRBV6-3; CDR3: ASSLVPPDLYEQY
D: TRBD1; J: TRBJ2-5; V: TRBV7-9; CDR3: ASSLVQGDQETQY